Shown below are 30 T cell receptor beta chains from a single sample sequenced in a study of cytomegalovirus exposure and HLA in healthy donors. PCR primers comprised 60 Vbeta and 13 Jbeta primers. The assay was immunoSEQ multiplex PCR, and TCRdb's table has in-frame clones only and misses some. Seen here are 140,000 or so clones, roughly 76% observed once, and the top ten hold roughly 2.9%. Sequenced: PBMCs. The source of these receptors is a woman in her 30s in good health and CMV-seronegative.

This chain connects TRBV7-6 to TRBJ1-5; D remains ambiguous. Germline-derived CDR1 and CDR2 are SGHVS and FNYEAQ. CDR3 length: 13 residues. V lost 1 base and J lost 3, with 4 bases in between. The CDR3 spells CASSLVANQPQHF. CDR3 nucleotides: TGTGCCAGCAGCTTAGTGGCCAATCAGCCCCAGCATTTT.

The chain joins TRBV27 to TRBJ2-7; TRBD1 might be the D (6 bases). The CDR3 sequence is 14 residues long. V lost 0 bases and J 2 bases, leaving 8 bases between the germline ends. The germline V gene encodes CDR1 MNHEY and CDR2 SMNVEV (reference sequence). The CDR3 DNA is TGTGCCAGCAGTTTATCGCAGGGGACCTACGAGCAGTACTTC. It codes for CASSLSQGTYEQYF.

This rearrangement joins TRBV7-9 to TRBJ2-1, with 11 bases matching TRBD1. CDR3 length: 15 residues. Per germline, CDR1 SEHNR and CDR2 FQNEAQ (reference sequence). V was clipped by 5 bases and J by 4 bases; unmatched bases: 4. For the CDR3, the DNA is TGTGCCAGCAGCCGGACAGGGGGCGAATACAATGAGCAGTTCTTC. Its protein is CASSRTGGEYNEQFF.

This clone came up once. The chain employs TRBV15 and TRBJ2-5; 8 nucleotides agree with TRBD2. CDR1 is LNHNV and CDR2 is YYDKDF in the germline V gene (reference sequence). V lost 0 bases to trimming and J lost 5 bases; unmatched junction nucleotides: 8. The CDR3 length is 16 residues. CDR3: CATSRDPFGGRETQYF. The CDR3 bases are TGTGCCACCAGCAGAGATCCCTTCGGCGGGAGGGAGACCCAGTACTTC.

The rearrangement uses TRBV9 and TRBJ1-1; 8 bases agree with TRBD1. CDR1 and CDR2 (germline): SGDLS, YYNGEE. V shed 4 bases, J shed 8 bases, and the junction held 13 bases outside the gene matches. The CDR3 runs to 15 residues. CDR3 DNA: TGTGCCAGCAGCCCAGGACAGGGAGGTTACGGGGAAGCTTTCTTT. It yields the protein CASSPGQGGYGEAFF.

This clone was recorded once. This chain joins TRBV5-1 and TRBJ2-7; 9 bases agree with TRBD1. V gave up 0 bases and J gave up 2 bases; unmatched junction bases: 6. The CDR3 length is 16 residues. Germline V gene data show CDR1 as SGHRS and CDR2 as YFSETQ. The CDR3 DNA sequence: TGCGCCAGCAGCTTGGGGACCGGGACAGGGACCTACGAGCAGTACTTC. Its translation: CASSLGTGTGTYEQYF.

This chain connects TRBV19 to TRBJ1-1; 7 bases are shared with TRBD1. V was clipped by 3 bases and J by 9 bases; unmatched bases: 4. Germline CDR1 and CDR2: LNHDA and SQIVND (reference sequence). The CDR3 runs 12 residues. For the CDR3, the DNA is TGTGCCAGTAGTATTGGGACAGTTCAAGCTTTCTTT. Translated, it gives CASSIGTVQAFF.

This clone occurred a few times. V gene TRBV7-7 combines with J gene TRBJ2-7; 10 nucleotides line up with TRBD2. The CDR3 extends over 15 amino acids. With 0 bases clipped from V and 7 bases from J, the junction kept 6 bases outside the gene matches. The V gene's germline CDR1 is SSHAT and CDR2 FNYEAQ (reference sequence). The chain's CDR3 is CASSLAAGGLEEQYF. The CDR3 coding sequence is TGTGCCAGCAGCTTAGCAGCGGGGGGGCTTGAAGAGCAGTACTTC. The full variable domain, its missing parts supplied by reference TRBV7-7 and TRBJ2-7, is GAGVSQSPRYKVTKRGQDVTLRCDPISSHATLYWYQQALGQGPEFLTYFNYEAQPDKSGLPSDRFSAERPEGSISTLTIQRTEQRDSAMYRCASSLAAGGLEEQYFGPGTRLTVT.

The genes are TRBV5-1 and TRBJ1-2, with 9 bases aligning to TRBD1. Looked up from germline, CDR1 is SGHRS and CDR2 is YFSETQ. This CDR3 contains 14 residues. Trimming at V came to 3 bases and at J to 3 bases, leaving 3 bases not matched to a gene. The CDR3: CASSWTGEDYGYTF. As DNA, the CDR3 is TGCGCCAGCAGCTGGACAGGGGAGGACTATGGCTACACCTTC.

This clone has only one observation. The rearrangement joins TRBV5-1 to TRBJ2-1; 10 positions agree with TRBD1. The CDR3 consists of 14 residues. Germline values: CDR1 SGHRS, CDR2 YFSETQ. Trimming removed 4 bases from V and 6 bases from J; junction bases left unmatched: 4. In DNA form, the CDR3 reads TGCGCCAGCAGCATGGACAGGGGGGGCAATGAGCAGTTCTTC. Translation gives CASSMDRGGNEQFF.

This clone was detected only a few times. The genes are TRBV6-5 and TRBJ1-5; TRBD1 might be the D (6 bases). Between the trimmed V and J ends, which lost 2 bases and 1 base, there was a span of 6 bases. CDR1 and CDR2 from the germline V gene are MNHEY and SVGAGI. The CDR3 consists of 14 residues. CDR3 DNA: TGTGCCAGCAGTTACAGGGGGAGCAATCAGCCCCAGCATTTT. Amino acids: CASSYRGSNQPQHF.

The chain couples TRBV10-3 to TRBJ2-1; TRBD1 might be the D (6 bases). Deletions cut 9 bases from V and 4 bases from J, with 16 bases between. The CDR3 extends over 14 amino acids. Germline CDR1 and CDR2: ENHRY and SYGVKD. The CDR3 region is CAITPGHLYNEQFF. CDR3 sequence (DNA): TGTGCCATTACGCCGGGACACCTATACAATGAGCAGTTCTTC.

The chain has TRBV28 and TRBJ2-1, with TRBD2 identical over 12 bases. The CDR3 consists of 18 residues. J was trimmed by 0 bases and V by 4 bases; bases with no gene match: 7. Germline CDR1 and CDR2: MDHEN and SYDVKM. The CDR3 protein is CASSSTSGRHTSYNEQFF. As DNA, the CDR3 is TGTGCCAGCAGTTCAACTAGCGGGAGGCACACCTCCTACAATGAGCAGTTCTTC.

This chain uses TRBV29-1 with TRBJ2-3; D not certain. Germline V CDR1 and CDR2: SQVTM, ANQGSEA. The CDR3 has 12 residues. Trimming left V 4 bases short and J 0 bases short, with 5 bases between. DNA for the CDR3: TGCAGCGTTGGTCGGAGCACAGATACGCAGTATTTT. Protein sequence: CSVGRSTDTQYF.

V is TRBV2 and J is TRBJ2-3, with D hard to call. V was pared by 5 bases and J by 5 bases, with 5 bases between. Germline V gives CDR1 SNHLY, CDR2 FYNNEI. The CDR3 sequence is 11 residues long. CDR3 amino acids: CASSWRDTQYF. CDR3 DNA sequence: TGTGCCAGCAGTTGGAGAGATACGCAGTATTTT.

The CDR3 reads CASSVGQDLYEQYF. The DNA for the CDR3 is TGTGCCAGCAGCGTCGGACAGGATCTCTACGAGCAGTACTTC. V gene TRBV9 combines with J gene TRBJ2-7; TRBD1 aligns across 7 bases. The germline V gene encodes CDR1 SGDLS and CDR2 YYNGEE. V shed 2 bases, J shed 3 bases, and the junction held 5 bases outside the gene matches. The CDR3 is made up of 14 amino acids.

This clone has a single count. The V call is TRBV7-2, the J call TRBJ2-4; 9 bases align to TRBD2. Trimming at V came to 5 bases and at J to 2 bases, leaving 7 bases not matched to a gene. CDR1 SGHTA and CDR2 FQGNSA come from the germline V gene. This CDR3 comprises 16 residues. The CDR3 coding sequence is TGTGCCAGCAGCCCTAGCGGGGTGGGGCCCAAAAACATTCAGTACTTC. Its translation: CASSPSGVGPKNIQYF.

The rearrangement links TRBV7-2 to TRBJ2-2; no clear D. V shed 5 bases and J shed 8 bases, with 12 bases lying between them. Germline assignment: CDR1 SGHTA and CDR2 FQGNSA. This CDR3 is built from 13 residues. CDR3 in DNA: TGTGCCAGCAGCACTCCTGATCTTGGGGAGCTGTTTTTT. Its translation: CASSTPDLGELFF.

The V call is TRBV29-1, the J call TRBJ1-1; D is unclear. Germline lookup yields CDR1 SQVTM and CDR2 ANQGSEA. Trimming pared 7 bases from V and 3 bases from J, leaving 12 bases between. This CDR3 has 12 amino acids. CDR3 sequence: CSGEAWDTEAFF. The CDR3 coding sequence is TGCAGCGGAGAAGCGTGGGACACTGAAGCTTTCTTT.

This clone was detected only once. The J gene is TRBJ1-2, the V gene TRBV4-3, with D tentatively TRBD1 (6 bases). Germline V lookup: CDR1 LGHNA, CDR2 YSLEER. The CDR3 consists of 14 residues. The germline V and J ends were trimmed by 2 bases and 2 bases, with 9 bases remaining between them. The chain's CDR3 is CASSQQTGNYGYTF. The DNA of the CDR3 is TGCGCCAGCAGCCAACAAACAGGGAACTATGGCTACACCTTC.

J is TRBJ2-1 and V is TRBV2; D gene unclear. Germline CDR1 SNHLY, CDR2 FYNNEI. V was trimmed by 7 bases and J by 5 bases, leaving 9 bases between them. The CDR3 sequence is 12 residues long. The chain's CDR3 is CASTRPDNEQFF. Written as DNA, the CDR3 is TGTGCCAGCACGAGGCCCGACAATGAGCAGTTCTTC.

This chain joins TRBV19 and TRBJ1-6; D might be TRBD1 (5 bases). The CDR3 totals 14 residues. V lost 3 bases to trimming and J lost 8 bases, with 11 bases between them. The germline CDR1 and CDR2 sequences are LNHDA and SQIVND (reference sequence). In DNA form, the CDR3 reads TGTGCCAGTAGTATGCTCAGGGATCATTCACCCCTCCACTTT. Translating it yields CASSMLRDHSPLHF.

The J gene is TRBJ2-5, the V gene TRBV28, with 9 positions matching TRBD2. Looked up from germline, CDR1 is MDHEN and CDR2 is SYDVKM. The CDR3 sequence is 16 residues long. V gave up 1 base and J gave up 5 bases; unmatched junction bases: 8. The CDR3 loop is CASSLSLAGGQETQYF. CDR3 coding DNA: TGTGCCAGCAGTTTATCCCTGGCGGGAGGGCAGGAGACCCAGTACTTC.

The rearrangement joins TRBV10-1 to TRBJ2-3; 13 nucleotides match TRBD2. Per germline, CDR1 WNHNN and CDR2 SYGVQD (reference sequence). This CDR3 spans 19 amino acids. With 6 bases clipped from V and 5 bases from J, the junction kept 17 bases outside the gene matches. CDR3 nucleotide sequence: TGCGCCAGCAGCCCCCAATCGGGACTAGCGGGGCCCCGAGGAGATACGCAGTATTTT. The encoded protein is CASSPQSGLAGPRGDTQYF.

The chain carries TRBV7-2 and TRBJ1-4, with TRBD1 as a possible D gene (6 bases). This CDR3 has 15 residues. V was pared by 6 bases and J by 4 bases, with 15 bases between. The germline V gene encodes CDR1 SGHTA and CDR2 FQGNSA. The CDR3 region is CASRPHGTLNEKLFF. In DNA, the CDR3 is TGTGCCAGCAGACCTCACGGGACACTTAATGAAAAACTGTTTTTT.

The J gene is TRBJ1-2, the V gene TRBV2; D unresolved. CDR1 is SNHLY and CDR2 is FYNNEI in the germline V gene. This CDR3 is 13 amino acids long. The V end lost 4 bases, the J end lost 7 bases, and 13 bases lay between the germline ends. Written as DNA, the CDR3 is TGTGCCAGCAGTGTGGACTCGCCGGGTGGCTACACCTTC. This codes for CASSVDSPGGYTF.

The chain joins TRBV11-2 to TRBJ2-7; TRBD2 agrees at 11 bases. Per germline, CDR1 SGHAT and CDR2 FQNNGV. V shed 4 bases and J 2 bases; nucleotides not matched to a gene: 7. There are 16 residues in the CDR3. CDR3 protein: CASSSKTSGTAYEQYF. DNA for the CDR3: TGTGCCAGCAGCTCCAAGACTAGCGGGACGGCCTACGAGCAGTACTTC.

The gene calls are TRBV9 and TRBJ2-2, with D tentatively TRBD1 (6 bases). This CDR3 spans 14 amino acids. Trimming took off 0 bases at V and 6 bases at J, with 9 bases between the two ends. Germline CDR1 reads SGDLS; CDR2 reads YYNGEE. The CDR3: CASSVVGASGELFF. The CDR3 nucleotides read TGTGCCAGCAGCGTAGTGGGGGCCTCCGGGGAGCTGTTTTTT.

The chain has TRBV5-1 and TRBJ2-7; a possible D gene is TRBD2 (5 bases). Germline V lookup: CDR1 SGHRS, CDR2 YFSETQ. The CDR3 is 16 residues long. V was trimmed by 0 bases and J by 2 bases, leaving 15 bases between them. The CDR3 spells CASSLASAADAYEQYF. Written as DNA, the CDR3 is TGCGCCAGCAGCTTGGCCTCAGCGGCCGATGCCTACGAGCAGTACTTC.

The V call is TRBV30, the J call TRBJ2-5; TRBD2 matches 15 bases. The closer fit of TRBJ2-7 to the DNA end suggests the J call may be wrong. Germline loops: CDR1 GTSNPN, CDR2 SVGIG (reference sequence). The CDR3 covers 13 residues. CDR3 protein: CAWAGLAGGEQYF. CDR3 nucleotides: TGTGCCTGGGCGGGACTAGCGGGAGGCGAGCAGTACTTC.